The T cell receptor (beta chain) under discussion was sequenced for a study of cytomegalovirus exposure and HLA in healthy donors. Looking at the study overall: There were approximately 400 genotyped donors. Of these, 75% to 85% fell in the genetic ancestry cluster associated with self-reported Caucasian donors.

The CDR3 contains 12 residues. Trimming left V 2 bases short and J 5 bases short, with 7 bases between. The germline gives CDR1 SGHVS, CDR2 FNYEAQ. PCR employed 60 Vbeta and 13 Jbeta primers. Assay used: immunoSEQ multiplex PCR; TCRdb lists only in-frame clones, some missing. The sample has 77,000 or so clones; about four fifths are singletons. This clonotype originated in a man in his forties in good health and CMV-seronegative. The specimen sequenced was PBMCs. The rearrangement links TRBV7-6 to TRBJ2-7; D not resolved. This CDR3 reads CASSLSGNEQYF. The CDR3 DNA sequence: TGTGCCAGCAGCTTATCAGGAAACGAGCAGTACTTC.